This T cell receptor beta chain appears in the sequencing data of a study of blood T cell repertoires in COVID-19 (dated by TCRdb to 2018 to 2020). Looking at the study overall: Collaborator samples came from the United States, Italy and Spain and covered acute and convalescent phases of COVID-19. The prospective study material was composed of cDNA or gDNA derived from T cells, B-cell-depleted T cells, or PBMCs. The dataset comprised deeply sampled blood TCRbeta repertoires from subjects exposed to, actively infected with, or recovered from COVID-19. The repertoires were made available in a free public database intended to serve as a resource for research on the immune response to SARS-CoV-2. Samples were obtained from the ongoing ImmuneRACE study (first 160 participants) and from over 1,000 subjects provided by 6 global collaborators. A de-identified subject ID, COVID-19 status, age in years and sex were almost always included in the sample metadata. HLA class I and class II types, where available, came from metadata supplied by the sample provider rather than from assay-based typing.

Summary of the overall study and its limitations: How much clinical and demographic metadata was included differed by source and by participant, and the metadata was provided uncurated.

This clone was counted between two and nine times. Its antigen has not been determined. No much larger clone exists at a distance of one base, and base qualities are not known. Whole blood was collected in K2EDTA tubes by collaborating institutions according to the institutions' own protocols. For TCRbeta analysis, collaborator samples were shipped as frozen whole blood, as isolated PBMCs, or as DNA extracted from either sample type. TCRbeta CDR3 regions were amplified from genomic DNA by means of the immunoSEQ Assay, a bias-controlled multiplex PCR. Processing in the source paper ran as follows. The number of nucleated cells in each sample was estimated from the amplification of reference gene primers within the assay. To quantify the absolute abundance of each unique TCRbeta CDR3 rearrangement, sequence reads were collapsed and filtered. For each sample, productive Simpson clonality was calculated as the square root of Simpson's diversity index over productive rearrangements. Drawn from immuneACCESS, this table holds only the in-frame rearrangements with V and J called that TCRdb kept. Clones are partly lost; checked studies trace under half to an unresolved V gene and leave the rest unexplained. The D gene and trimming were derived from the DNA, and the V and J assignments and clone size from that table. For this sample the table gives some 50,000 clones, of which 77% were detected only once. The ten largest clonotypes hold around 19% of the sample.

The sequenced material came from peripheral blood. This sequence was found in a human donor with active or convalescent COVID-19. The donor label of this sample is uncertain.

This receptor has the CDR3 CATSRDGGIRTNEQFF. The DNA sequence reads TGTGCCACCAGCAGAGATGGGGGGATTCGGACCAATGAGCAGTTCTTC. Rearrangement joined TRBV15 to TRBJ2-1; a tentative D match to TRBD2 spans 6 bases. The CDR3 numbers 16 residues from cysteine through phenylalanine. Only CDR3 DNA is held: 48 bases, read in frame from base 1. V loses 0 bases, J loses 6 bases, and the germline ends lie 15 bases apart. The CDR1 and CDR2 encoded by the germline V gene (reference sequence) are LNHNV and YYDKDF.